Described below is a single T cell receptor (beta chain) sequence and its context. This record comes from a study of blood T cell repertoires in COVID-19. Per the germline V gene, CDR1 is KGHSH and CDR2 is LQKENI. Trimming took 3 bases from V and 6 from J, leaving 15 bases between them. This CDR3 has 15 residues. TCRdb's copy holds only in-frame clones and misses some; the assay was immunoSEQ multiplex PCR. The sample comprises around 200,000 clones, over 75% of which are singletons, and 11% rests with the top ten. This rearrangement joins TRBV18 to TRBJ2-1; perhaps TRBD2 as D (6 bases). The sequencing input was peripheral blood. This TCR came from a human donor with active or convalescent COVID-19. The donor label of this sample is uncertain. The DNA of the CDR3 is TGTGCCAGCTCACCTCAGGCTAGCGCTACCAATGAGCAGTTCTTC. Amino acid sequence: CASSPQASATNEQFF.